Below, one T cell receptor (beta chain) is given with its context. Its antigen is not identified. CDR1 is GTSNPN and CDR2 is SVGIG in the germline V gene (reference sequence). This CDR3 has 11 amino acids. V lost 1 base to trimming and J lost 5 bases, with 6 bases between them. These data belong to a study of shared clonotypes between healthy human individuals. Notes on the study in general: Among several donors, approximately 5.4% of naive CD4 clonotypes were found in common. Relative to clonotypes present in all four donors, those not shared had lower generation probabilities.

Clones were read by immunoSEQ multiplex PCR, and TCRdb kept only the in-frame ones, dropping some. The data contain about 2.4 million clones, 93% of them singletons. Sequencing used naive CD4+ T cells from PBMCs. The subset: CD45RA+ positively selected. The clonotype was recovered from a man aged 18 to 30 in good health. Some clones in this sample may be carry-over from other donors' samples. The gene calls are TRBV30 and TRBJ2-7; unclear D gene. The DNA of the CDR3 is TGTGCCTGGAGTGACCTCAACGAGCAGTACTTC. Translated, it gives CAWSDLNEQYF.